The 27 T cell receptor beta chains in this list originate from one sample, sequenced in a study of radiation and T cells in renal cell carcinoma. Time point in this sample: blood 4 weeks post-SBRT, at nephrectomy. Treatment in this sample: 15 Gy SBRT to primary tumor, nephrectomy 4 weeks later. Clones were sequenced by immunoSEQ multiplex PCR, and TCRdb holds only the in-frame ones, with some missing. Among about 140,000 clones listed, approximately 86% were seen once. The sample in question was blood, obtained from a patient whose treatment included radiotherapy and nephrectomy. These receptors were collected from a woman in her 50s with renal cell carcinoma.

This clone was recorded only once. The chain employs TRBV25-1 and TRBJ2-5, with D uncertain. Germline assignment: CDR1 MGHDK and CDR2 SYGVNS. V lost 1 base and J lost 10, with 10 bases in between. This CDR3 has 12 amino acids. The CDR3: CASSESSRGQYF. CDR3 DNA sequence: TGTGCCAGCAGTGAATCCTCCCGAGGCCAGTACTTC.

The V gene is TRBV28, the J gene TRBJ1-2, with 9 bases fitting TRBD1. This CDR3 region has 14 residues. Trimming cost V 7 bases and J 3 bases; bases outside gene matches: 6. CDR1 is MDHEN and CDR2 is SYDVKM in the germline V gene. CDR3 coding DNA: TGTGCCAGCATTTCAGGGACAGGGCACTATGGCTACACCTTC. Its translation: CASISGTGHYGYTF.

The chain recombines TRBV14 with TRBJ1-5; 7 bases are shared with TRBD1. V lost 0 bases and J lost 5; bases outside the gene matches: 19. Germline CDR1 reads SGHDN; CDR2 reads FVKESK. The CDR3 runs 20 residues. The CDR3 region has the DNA TGTGCCAGCAGCCAAGAGGACAGGCAGATCCCACGGGCCCCGGATCAGCCCCAGCATTTT. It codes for CASSQEDRQIPRAPDQPQHF.

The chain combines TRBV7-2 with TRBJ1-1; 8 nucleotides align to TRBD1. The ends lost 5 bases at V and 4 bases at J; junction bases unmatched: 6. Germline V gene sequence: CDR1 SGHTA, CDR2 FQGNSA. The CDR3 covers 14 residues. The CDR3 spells CASSHGQGFTEAFF. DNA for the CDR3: TGTGCCAGCAGCCATGGACAGGGATTCACTGAAGCTTTCTTT. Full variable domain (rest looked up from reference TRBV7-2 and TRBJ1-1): GAGVSQSPSNKVTEKGKDVELRCDPISGHTALYWYRQSLGQGLEFLIYFQGNSAPDKSGLPSDRFSAERTGGSVSTLTIQRTQQEDSAVYLCASSHGQGFTEAFFGQGTRLTVV.

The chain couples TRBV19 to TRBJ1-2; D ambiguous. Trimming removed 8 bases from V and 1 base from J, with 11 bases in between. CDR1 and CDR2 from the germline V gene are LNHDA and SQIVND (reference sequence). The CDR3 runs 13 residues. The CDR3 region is CASWAEDNYGYTF. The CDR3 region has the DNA TGTGCCAGTTGGGCCGAGGATAACTATGGCTACACCTTC.

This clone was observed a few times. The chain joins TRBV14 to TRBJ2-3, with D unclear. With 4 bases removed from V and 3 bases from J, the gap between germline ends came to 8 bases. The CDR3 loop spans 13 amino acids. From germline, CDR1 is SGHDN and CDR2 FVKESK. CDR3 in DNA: TGTGCCAGCAGCCGGGATTTGACAGATACGCAGTATTTT. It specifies CASSRDLTDTQYF.

The CDR3 is CAWSPLARTQGSEQYF. CDR3 bases: TGTGCCTGGAGTCCACTTGCCCGGACCCAAGGTTCCGAGCAGTACTTC. This chain joins TRBV30 and TRBJ2-7; no firm D call. Trimming cost V 2 bases and J 6 bases, with 23 bases left between them. The germline V gene encodes CDR1 GTSNPN and CDR2 SVGIG (reference sequence). The CDR3 spans 16 residues.

The CDR3 DNA reads as TGTGCCACCACCTCAGGGGGCAACTACGAGCAGTACTTC. Amino acid sequence: CATTSGGNYEQYF. The chain carries TRBV15 and TRBJ2-7, with 8 bases matching TRBD1. Per the germline V gene, CDR1 is LNHNV and CDR2 is YYDKDF (reference sequence). V shed 7 bases and J 3 bases; nucleotides not matched to a gene: 5. There are 13 residues in the CDR3.

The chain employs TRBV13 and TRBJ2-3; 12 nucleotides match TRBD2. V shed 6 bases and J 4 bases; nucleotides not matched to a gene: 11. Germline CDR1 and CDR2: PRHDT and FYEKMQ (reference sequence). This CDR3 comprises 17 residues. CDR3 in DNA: TGTGCCAGCAGATCAAAAACTAGCGGGGGGTGGGCAGATACGCAGTATTTT. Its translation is CASRSKTSGGWADTQYF.

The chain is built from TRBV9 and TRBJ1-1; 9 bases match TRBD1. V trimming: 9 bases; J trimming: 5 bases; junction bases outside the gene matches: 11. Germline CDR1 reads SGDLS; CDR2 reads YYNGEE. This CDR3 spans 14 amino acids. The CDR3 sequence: CAISLGQGRTEAFF. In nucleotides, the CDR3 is TGTGCCATCTCTCTTGGACAGGGGAGAACTGAAGCTTTCTTT.

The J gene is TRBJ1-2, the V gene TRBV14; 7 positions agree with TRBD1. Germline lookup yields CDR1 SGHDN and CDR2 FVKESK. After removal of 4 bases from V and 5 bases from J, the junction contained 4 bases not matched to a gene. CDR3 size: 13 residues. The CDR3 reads CASSPGTEYGYTF. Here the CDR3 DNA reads TGTGCCAGCAGCCCCGGGACAGAATATGGCTACACCTTC.

CDR3 region: CSAGEAPYEQYF. The CDR3 DNA reads TGCAGCGCCGGAGAGGCCCCCTACGAGCAGTACTTC. The chain has TRBV29-1 and TRBJ2-7; no clear D gene. Germline CDR1 SQVTM, CDR2 ANQGSEA. The CDR3 extends over 12 amino acids. The ends were cut back, 7 bases at V and 2 bases at J, with 12 bases in the middle.

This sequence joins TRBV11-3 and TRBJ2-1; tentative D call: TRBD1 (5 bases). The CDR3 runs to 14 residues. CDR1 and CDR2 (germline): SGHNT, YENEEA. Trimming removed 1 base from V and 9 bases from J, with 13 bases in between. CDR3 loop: CASSLVPGLGEQFF. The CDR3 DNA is TGTGCCAGCAGCTTAGTACCAGGGTTAGGTGAGCAGTTCTTC.

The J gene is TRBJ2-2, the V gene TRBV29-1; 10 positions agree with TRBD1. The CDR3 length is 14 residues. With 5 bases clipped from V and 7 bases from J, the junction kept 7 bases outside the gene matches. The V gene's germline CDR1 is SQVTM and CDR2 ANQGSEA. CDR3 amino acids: CSVTRGTGDGELFF. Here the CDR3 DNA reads TGCAGCGTTACCCGTGGGACAGGGGACGGGGAGCTGTTTTTT.

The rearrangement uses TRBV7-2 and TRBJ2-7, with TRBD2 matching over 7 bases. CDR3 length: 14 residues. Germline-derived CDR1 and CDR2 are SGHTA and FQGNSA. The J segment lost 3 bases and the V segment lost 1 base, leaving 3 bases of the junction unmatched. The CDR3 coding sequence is TGTGCCAGCAGCTTAGAGCGGGACCTCTACGAGCAGTACTTC. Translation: CASSLERDLYEQYF.

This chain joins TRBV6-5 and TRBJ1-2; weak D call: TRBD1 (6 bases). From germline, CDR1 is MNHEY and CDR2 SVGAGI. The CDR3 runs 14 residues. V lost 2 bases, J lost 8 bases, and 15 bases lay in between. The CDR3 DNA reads TGTGCCAGCAGTTACGGGACGGAGGGGGGCGGCTACACCTTC. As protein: CASSYGTEGGGYTF.

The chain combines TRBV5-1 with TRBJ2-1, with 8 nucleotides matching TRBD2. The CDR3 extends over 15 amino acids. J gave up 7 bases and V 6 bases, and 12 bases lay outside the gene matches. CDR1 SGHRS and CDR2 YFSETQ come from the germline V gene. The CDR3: CASTLLAAKTNEQFF. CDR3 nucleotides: TGCGCCAGCACCCTACTAGCGGCAAAAACAAATGAGCAGTTCTTC.

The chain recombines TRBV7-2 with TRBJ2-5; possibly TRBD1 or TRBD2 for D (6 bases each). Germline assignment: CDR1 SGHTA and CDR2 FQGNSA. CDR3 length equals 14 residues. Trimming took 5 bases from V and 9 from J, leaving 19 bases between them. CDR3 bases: TGTGCCAGCAGCGCACAGGGAGGAGACCTGGCCCAGTACTTC. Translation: CASSAQGGDLAQYF.

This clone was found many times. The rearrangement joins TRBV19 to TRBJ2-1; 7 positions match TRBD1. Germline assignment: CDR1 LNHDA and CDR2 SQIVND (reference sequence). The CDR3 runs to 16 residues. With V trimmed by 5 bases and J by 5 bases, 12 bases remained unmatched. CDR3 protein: CASSPPGQGVNNEQFF. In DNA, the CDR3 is TGTGCCAGTAGTCCCCCCGGGCAGGGGGTTAACAATGAGCAGTTCTTC.

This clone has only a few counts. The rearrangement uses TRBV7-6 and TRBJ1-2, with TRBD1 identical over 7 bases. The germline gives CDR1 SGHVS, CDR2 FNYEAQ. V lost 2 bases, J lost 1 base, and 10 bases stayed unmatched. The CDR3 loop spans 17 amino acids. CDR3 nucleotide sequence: TGTGCCAGCAGCTTATCACAGGGGCCATACTTTAACTATGGCTACACCTTC. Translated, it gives CASSLSQGPYFNYGYTF.

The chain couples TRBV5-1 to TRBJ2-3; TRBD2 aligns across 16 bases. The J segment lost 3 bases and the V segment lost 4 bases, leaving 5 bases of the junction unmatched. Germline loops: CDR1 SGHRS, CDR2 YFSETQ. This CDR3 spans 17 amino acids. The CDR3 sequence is CASSPGTSGGVTDTQYF. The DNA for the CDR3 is TGCGCCAGCAGCCCAGGGACTAGCGGGGGGGTGACAGATACGCAGTATTTT.

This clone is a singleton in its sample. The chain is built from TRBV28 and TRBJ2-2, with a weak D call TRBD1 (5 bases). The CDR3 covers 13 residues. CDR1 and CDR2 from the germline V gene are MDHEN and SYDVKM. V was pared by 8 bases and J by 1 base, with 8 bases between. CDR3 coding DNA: TGTGCCAGCGATCAGGGGAACACCGGGGAGCTGTTTTTT. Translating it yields CASDQGNTGELFF.

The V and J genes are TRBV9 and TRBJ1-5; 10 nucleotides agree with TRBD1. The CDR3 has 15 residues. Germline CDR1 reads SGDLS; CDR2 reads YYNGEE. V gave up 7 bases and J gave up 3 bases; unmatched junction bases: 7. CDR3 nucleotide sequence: TGTGCCAGCTCGTCCGGGACAGGGGTCAATCAGCCCCAGCATTTT. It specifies CASSSGTGVNQPQHF.

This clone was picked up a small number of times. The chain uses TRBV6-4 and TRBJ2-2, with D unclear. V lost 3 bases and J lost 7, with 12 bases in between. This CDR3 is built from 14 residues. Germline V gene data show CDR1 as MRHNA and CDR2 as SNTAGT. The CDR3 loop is CASSEVQDGGELFF. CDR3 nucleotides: TGTGCCAGCAGTGAGGTGCAAGACGGCGGGGAGCTGTTTTTT.

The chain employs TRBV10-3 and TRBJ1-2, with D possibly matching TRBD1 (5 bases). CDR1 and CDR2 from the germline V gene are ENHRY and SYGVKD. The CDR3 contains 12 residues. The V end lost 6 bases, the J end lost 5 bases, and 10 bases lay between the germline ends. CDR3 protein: CAISQTAYGYTF. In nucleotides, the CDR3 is TGTGCCATCAGCCAGACAGCTTATGGCTACACCTTC.

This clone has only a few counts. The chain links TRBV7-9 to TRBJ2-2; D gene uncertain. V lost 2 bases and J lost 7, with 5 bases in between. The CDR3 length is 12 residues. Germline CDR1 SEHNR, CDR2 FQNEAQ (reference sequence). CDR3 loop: CASSLRFGELFF. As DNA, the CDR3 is TGTGCCAGCAGCTTACGGTTCGGGGAGCTGTTTTTT.

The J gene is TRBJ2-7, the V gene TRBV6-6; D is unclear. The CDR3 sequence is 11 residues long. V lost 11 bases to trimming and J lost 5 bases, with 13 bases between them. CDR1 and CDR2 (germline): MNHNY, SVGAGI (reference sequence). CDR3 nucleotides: TGTGCCTCCCGGAGAGCCCACGAGCAGTACTTC. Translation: CASRRAHEQYF.